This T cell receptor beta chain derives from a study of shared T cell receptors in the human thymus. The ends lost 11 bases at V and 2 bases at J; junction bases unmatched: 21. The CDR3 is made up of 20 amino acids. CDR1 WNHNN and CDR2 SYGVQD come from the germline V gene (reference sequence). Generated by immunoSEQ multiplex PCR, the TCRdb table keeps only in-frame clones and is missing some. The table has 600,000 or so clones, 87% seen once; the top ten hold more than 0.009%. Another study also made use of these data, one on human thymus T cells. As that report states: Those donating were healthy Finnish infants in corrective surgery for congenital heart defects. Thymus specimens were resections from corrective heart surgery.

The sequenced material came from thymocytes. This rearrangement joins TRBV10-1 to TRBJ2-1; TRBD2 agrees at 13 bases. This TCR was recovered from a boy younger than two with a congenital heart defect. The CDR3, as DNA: TGCGCCCCCCCGCCTATTAAGACCGGGACTAGCGGGAACCCCTACAATGAGCAGTTCTTC. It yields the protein CAPPPIKTGTSGNPYNEQFF.